This T cell receptor beta chain was recovered during a study of T cells after yellow fever vaccination. CDR1 is SEHNR, CDR2 FQNEAQ, per germline (reference sequence). V gave up 3 bases and J gave up 5 bases, with 6 bases separating them. There are 12 residues in the CDR3. The sample holds a few counts of this clonotype. The antigen is unknown. TCRdb independently ran MiXCR on the 5' RACE reads; one entry per CDR3 protein. Altogether 400,000 to 450,000 distinct CDR3 sequences are present, about 17% being singletons, with the ten largest covering around 17%. Study findings and constraints: Weaker overall, the secondary response nonetheless peaked faster (day 5 versus 15). Booster samples showed a return of most primary-vaccination clones (around 95% CD4, about 87% CD8).

The J gene is TRBJ2-3, the V gene TRBV7-9, with D tentatively TRBD1 (5 bases). This clonotype was obtained from a man younger than 35 who received the YFV17D yellow fever vaccine. The sample consisted of PBMCs, taken before the yellow fever booster vaccination. CDR3 loop: CASSFQGDTQYF. In DNA, the CDR3 is TGTGCCAGCAGCTTTCAGGGAGATACGCAGTATTTT.